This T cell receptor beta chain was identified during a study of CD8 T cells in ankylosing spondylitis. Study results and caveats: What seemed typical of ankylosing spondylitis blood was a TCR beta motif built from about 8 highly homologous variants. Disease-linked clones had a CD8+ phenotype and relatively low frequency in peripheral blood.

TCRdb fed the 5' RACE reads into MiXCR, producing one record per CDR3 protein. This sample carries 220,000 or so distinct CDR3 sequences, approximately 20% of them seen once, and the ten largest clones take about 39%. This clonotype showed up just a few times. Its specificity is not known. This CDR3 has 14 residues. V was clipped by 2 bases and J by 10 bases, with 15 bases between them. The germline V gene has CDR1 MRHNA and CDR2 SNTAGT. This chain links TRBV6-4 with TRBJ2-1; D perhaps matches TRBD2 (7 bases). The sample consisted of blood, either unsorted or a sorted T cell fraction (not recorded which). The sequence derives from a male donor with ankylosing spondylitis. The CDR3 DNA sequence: TGTGCCAGCAGTGACGGAGGGGGGGCGATGGAGCAGTTCTTC. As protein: CASSDGGGAMEQFF.